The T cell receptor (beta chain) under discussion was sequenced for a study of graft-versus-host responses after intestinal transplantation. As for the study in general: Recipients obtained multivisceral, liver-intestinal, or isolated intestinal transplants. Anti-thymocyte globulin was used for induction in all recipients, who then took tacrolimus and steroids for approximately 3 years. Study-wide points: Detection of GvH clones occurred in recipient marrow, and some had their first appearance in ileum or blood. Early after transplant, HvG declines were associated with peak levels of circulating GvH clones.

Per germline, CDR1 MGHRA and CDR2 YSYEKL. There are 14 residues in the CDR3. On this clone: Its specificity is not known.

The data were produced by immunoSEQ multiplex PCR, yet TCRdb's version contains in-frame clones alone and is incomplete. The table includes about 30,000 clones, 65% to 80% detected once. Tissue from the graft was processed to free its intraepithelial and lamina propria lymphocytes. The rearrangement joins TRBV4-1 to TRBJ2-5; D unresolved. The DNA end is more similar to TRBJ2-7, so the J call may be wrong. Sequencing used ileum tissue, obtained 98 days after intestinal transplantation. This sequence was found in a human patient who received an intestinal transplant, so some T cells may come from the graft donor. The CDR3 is CASSPGWGPYEQYF. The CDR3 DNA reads TGCGCCAGCAGCCCCGGGTGGGGTCCCTACGAGCAGTACTTC.